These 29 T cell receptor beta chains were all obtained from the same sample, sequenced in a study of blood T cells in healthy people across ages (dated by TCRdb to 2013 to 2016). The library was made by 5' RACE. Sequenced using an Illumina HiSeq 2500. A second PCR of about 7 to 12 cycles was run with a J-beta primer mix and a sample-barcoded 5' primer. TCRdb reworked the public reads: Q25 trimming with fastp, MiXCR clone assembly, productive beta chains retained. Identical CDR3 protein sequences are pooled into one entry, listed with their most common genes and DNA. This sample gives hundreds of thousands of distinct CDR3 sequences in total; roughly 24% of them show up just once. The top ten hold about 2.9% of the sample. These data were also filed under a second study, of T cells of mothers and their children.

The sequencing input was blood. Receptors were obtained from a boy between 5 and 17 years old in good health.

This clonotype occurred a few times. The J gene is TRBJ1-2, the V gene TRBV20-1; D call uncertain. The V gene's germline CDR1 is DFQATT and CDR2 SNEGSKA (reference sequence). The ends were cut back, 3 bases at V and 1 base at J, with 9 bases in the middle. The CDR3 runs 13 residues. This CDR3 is CSASSGLNYGYTF. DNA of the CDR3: TGCAGTGCTAGCTCAGGTCTTAACTATGGCTACACCTTC.

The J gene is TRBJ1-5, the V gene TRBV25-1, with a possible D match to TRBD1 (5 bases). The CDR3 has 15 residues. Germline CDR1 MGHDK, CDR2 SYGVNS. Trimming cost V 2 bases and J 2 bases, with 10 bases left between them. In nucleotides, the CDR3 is TGTGCCAGCAGTGAAGACGGGACCGGCAATCAGCCCCAGCATTTT. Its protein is CASSEDGTGNQPQHF.

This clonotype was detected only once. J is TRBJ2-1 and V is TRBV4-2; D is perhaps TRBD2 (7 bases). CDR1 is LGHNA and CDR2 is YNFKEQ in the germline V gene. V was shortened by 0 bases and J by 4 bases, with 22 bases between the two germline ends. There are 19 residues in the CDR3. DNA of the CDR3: TGTGCCAGCAGCCAAGATGCCCATGCGGGGGCGGACCCTTACAATGAGCAGTTCTTC. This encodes CASSQDAHAGADPYNEQFF.

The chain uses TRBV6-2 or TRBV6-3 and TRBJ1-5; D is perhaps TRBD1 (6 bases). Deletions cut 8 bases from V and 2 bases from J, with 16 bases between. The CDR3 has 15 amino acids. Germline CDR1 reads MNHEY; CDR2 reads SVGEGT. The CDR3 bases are TGTGCCAGCGAGAAGGGGGGCCTACGCAATCAGCCCCAGCATTTT. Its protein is CASEKGGLRNQPQHF.

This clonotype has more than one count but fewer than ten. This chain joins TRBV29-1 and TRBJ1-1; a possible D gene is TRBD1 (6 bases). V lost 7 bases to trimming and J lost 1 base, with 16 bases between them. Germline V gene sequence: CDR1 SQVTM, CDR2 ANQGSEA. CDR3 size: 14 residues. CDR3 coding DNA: TGCAGCGCTGCCGCTAGGACAGCGAACACTGAAGCTTTCTTT. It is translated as CSAAARTANTEAFF.

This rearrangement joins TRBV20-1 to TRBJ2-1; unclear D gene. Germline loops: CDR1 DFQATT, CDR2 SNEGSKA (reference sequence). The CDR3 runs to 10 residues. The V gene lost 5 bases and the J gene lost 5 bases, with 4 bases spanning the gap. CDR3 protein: CSAWDNEQFF. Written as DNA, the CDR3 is TGCAGTGCTTGGGACAATGAGCAGTTCTTC.

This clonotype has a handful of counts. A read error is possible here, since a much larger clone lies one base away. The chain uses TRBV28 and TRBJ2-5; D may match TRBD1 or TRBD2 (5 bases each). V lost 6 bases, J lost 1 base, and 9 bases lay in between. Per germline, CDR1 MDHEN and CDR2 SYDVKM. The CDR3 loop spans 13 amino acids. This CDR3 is CASSMGVQETQYF. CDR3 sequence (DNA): TGTGCCAGCAGCATGGGGGTCCAAGAGACCCAGTACTTC. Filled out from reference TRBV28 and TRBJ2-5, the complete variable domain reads DVKVTQSSRYLVKRTGEKVFLECVQDMDHENMFWYRQDPGLGLRLIYFSYDVKMKEKGDIPEGYSVSREKKERFSLILESASTNQTSMYLCASSMGVQETQYFGPGTRLLVL.

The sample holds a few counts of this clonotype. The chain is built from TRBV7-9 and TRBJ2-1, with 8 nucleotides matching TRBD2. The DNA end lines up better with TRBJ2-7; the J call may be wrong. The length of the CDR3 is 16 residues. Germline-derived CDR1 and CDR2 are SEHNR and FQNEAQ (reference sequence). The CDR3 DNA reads TGTGCCAGCAGTGACTCTAGCGGGCGAGACTCCTACGAGCAGTACTTC. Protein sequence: CASSDSSGRDSYEQYF.

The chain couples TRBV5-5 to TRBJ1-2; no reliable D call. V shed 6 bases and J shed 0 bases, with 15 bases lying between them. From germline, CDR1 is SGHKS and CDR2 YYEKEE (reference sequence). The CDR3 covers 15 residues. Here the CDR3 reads CASNLILAANYGYTF. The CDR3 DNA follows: TGTGCCAGCAATCTCATCCTGGCGGCTAACTATGGCTACACCTTC.

In nucleotides, the CDR3 is TGTGCCAGCAGGCCCAGGGGGGCAGGATACGAGCAGTACTTC. Its translation: CASRPRGAGYEQYF. The chain recombines TRBV6-1 with TRBJ2-7, with D maybe TRBD1 (7 bases). CDR3 length: 14 residues. V was shortened by 6 bases and J by 4 bases, with 16 bases between the two germline ends. CDR1 is MNHNS, CDR2 SASEGT, per germline.

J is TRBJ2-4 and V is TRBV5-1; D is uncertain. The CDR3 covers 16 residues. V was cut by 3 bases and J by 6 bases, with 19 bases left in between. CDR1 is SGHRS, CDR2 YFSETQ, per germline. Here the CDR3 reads CASSYLDPAKGNIQYF. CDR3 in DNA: TGCGCCAGCAGCTACCTCGACCCCGCCAAAGGAAACATTCAGTACTTC.

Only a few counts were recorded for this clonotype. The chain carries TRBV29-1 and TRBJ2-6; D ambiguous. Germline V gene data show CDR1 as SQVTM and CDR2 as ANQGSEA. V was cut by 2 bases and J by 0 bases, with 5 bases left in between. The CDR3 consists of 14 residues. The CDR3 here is CSVEPDSGANVLTF. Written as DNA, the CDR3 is TGCAGCGTTGAACCCGACTCTGGGGCCAACGTCCTGACTTTC.

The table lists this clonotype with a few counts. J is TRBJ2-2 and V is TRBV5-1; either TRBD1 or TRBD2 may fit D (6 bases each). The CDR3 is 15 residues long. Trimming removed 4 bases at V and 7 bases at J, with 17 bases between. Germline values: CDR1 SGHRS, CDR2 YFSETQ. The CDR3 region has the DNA TGCGCCAGCAGCCAACACGACGGGGGCGGCGGGGAGCTGTTTTTT. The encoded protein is CASSQHDGGGGELFF. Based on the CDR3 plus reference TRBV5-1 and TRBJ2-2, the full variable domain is KAGVTQTPRYLIKTRGQQVTLSCSPISGHRSVSWYQQTPGQGLQFLFEYFSETQRNKGNFPGRFSGRQFSNSRSEMNVSTLELGDSALYLCASSQHDGGGGELFFGEGSRLTVL.

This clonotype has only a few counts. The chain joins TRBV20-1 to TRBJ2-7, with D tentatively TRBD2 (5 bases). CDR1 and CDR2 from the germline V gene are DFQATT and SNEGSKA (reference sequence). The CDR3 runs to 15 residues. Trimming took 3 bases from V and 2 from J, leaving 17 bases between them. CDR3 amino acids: CSASFSRTFAYEQYF. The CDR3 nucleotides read TGCAGTGCTAGCTTTTCTCGGACTTTCGCCTACGAGCAGTACTTC.

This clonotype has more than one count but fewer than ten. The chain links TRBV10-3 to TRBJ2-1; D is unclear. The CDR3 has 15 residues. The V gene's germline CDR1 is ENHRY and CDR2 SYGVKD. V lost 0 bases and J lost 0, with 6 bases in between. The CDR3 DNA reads TGTGCCATCAGTGAGTCACGAAGCTCCTACAATGAGCAGTTCTTC. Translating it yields CAISESRSSYNEQFF.

CDR3 amino acids: CATSREEFGYTF. CDR3 bases: TGTGCCACCAGCAGGGAGGAATTTGGCTACACCTTC. This chain connects TRBV15 to TRBJ1-2, with D uncertain. With 3 bases removed from V and 7 bases from J, the gap between germline ends came to 9 bases. Germline CDR1 and CDR2: LNHNV and YYDKDF (reference sequence). The CDR3 extends over 12 amino acids.

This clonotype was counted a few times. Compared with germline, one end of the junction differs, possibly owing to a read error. The CDR3 sequence: CASSYSIRGRVLVGDLSGANVPTF. CDR3 sequence (DNA): TGTGCCAGCAGTTACTCGATCAGGGGCCGGGTTTTGGTGGGAGATCTCTCTGGGGCCAACGTCCCGACTTTC. This chain uses TRBV6-2 or TRBV6-3 with TRBJ2-6; possible D gene TRBD1, 6 bases. Germline V lookup: CDR1 MNHEY, CDR2 SVGEGT. The CDR3 sequence is 24 residues long.

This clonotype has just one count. The CDR3: CASSIAGGSSYNEQFF. CDR3 bases: TGTGCCAGTAGTATAGCCGGCGGGTCCTCCTACAATGAGCAGTTCTTC. The chain couples TRBV19 to TRBJ2-1; possibly TRBD2 for D (5 bases). This CDR3 is 16 amino acids long. Germline CDR1 is LNHDA and CDR2 is SQIVND (reference sequence). The V end was cut by 1 base, the J end by 0 bases, with 10 bases between.

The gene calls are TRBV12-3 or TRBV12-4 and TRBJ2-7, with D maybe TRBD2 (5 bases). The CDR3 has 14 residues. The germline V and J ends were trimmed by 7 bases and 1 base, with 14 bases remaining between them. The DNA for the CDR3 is TGTGCCAGCACCCAGAGGGCTGCGTCCTACGAGCAGTACTTC. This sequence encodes CASTQRAASYEQYF.

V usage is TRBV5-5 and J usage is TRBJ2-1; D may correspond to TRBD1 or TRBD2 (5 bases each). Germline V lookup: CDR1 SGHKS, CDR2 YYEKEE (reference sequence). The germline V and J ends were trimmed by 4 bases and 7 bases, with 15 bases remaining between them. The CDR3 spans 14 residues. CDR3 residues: CASSTGTQGNEQFF. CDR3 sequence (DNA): TGTGCCAGCAGCACCGGGACCCAGGGAAATGAGCAGTTCTTC.

Here the CDR3 DNA reads TGTGCCAGCAGTTACTCGACGCCGACTTATGGCTACACCTTC. Translation: CASSYSTPTYGYTF. V usage is TRBV6-5 and J usage is TRBJ1-2; no reliable D call. This CDR3 has 14 residues. Looked up from germline, CDR1 is MNHEY and CDR2 is SVGAGI. V was shortened by 0 bases and J by 5 bases, with 10 bases between the two germline ends.

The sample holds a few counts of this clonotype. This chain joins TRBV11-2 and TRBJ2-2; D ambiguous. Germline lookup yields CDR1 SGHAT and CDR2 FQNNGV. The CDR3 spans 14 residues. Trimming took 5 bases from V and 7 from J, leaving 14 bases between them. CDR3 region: CASSAYGLDGELFF. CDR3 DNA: TGTGCCAGCAGCGCCTACGGGCTTGACGGGGAGCTGTTTTTT.

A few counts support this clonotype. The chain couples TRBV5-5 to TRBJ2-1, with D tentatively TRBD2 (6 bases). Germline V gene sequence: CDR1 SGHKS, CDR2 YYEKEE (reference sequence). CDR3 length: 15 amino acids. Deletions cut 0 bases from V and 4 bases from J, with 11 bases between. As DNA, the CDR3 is TGTGCCAGCAGCTTGGTCCCACTAGCTTACAATGAGCAGTTCTTC. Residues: CASSLVPLAYNEQFF.

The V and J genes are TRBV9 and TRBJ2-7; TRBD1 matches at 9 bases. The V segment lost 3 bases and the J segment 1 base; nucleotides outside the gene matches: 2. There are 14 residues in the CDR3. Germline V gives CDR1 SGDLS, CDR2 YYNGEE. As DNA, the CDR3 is TGTGCCAGCAGCGGGGGACAGGGTTCCTACGAGCAGTACTTC. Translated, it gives CASSGGQGSYEQYF.

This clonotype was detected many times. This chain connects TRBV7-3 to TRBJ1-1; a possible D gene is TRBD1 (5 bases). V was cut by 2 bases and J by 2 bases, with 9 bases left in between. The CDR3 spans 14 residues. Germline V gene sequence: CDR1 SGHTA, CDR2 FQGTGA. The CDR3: CASSLGHSNTEAFF. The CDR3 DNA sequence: TGTGCCAGCAGCTTAGGACACTCTAACACTGAAGCTTTCTTT.

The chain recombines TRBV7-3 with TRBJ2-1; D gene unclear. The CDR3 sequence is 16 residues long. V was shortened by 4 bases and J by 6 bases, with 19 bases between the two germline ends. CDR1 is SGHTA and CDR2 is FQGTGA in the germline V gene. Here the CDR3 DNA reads TGTGCCAGCAGCTCCCACTATCTTGTGTCTTTCAATGAGCAGTTCTTC. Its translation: CASSSHYLVSFNEQFF.

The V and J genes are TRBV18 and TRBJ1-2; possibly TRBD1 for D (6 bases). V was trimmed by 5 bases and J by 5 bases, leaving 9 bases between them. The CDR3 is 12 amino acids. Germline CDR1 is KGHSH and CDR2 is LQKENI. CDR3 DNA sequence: TGTGCCAGCTCAGAGGGGGATTATGGCTACACCTTC. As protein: CASSEGDYGYTF.

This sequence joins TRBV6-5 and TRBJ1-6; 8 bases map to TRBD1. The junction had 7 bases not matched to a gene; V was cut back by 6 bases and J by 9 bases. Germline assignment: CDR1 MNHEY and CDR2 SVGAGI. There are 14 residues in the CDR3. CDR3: CASRRRQGFSPLHF. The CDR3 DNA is TGTGCCAGCAGAAGGCGACAGGGGTTTTCACCCCTCCACTTT.

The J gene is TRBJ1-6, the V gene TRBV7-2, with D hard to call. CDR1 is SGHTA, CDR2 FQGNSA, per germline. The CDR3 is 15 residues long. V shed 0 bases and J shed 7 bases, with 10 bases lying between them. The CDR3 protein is CASSLAFGFNSPLHF. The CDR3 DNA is TGTGCCAGCAGCTTAGCATTTGGTTTCAATTCACCCCTCCACTTT.